The entry that follows covers one T cell receptor (beta chain) sequence. A much larger clone differs from this one at a single base, so this may be a read error. The sample carries other DNA sequences with the same CDR3. The CDR3 is 14 amino acids. The V gene's germline CDR1 is SGHNT and CDR2 YENEEA. Healthy HIV-negative adults without recent acute infections or vaccinations served as donors. This sample is part of a study of shared clonotypes between healthy human individuals. Sequencing of unsorted PBMC DNA was carried out using ten immunoSEQ deep assay plates. This table comes from immunoSEQ multiplex PCR, and its TCRdb copy is limited to in-frame clones, with some not included. In the table there are some 470,000 clones, around 78% of which are singletons.

This receptor was identified in a woman aged 35 to 49 in good health. Some clones in this sample may be carry-over from other donors' samples. Sequencing input: PBMCs. The gene calls are TRBV11-3 and TRBJ1-1, with 7 bases identical to TRBD1. The CDR3 coding sequence is TGCGCCAGCAGCCCGGCCGGGACAGCCACTGAAGCTTTCTTT. Translated, it gives CASSPAGTATEAFF.